This is a list of T cell receptor beta chains from one sample in a study of blood T cell repertoires in COVID-19. TCRdb's table, derived via immunoSEQ multiplex PCR, lists solely in-frame clones and lacks some. This table has more than 100,000 clones, roughly 80% appearing once. The sample consisted of peripheral blood. Every receptor here comes from a woman between 45 and 60 years old with acute or convalescent COVID-19. Both conserved end residues are part of each CDR3. Size values are once, few and many counts, or a class for expanded clones, and some rows have none.

size,J,V,CDR3
.,TRBJ2-5,TRBV21-1,CASRAGLAGGSEETQYF
few,TRBJ1-5,TRBV19,CASRDSLGNQPQHF
.,TRBJ2-3,TRBV29-1,CSVLLAGGSLDTQYF
.,TRBJ2-5,TRBV30,CAWSVGGGRTQETQYF
.,TRBJ2-1,TRBV5-1,CASSLGQLLYNEQFF
.,TRBJ1-1,TRBV11-1,CASSPPRNTEAFF
.,TRBJ2-6,TRBV4-2,CASSPYWGVSSGANVLTF
.,TRBJ1-1,TRBV19,CASSPRTGTYTEAFF
.,TRBJ2-1,TRBV5-1,CASSLGQGRNEQFF
.,TRBJ1-1,TRBV19,CASSIGRRGNTEAFF
.,TRBJ1-4,TRBV18,CASSPTGQGAYEKLFF
.,TRBJ2-2,TRBV5-1,CASSLHGNTGELFF
.,TRBJ2-2,TRBV5-1,CASSLQSGTGGTGELFF
.,TRBJ1-1,TRBV13,CASSTRKTGAFF
.,TRBJ2-7,TRBV5-1,CASSLEFGQVIYEQYF
once,TRBJ1-2,TRBV6-2/TRBV6-3,CASSQSPYGYTF